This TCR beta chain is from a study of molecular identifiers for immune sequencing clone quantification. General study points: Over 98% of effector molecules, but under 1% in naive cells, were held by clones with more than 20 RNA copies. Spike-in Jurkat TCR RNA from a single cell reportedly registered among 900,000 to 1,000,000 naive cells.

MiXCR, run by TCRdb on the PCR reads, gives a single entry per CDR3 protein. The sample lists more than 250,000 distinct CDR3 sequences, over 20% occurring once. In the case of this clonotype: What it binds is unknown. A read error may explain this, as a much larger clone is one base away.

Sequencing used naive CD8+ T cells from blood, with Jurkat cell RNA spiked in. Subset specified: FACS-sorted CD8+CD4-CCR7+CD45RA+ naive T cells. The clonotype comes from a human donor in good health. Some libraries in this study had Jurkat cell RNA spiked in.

The CDR3: CASSLESTTQETQYF. The DNA of the CDR3 is TGTGCCAGCAGCTTAGAGTCGACTACCCAAGAGACCCAGTACTTC. The chain recombines TRBV7-6 with TRBJ2-5; D might be TRBD2 (5 bases). V was cut by 1 base and J by 1 base, with 10 bases left in between. The V gene's germline CDR1 is SGHVS and CDR2 FNYEAQ. There are 15 residues in the CDR3. Drawing the rest from reference TRBV7-6 and TRBJ2-5, the complete variable domain is GAGVSQSPRYKVTKRGQDVALRCDPISGHVSLYWYRQALGQGPEFLTYFNYEAQQDKSGLPNDRFSAERPEGSISTLTIQRTEQRDSAMYRCASSLESTTQETQYFGPGTRLLVL.